These T cell receptor beta chains were read from a single sample in a study of OX40 agonist ivuxolimab in advanced cancers. TCRdb's copy holds only in-frame clones and misses some; the assay was immunoSEQ multiplex PCR. This table holds approximately 11,000 clones, around four fifths found once. Specimen: CD4+ or CD8+ T cells sorted from blood, collected in a trial of the OX40 agonist ivuxolimab. The source of these receptors is an adult with an advanced solid tumor such as melanoma, head and neck, liver or kidney cancer. Both conserved end residues are part of each CDR3. Fields, in order: D gene, V gene, J gene, clone size, CDR3 protein, CDR3 DNA. D genes are given only for firm matches. Expanded clones are given a class, and other clones once, few, many or no size at all.

d_gene: -; v_gene: TRBV2; j_gene: TRBJ2-7; abundance: -; CDR3aa: CASILYEQYF; CDR3nt: TGTGCCAGCATCCTCTACGAGCAGTACTTC
d_gene: -; v_gene: TRBV27; j_gene: TRBJ1-2; abundance: -; CDR3aa: CASSLSIGGRYNGYTF; CDR3nt: TGTGCCAGCAGTTTATCGATCGGGGGGAGGTATAATGGCTACACCTTC
d_gene: -; v_gene: TRBV6-1; j_gene: TRBJ2-7; abundance: few; CDR3aa: CASRDGAGEQYF; CDR3nt: TGTGCCAGCCGTGACGGGGCGGGCGAGCAGTACTTC
d_gene: -; v_gene: TRBV1; j_gene: TRBJ2-5; abundance: -; CDR3aa: CTSSQGLAGGPRETQYF; CDR3nt: TGCACCAGCAGCCAAGGACTAGCGGGAGGGCCGCGGGAGACCCAGTACTTC
d_gene: TRBD2; v_gene: TRBV7-9; j_gene: TRBJ2-1; abundance: -; CDR3aa: CASSYRGASGYNEQFF; CDR3nt: TGTGCCAGCAGCTATCGGGGAGCTAGCGGATACAATGAGCAGTTCTTC
d_gene: -; v_gene: TRBV5-5; j_gene: TRBJ2-7; abundance: -; CDR3aa: CASSFSYEQYF; CDR3nt: TGTGCCAGCAGCTTTTCCTACGAGCAGTACTTC
d_gene: -; v_gene: TRBV30; j_gene: TRBJ2-6; abundance: -; CDR3aa: CAWVPRDAGANVLTF; CDR3nt: TGTGCCTGGGTCCCCCGGGACGCTGGGGCCAACGTCCTGACTTTC
d_gene: -; v_gene: TRBV29-1; j_gene: TRBJ2-2; abundance: -; CDR3aa: CSVTDPDHGGELFF; CDR3nt: TGCAGCGTAACGGACCCGGACCATGGGGGGGAGCTGTTTTTT
d_gene: -; v_gene: TRBV6-1; j_gene: TRBJ1-2; abundance: -; CDR3aa: CASSESTLFRISGYTF; CDR3nt: TGTGCCAGCAGTGAATCGACGCTATTTCGGATCAGTGGCTACACCTTC
d_gene: -; v_gene: TRBV6-1; j_gene: TRBJ2-7; abundance: -; CDR3aa: CASTPPQGGPREQYF; CDR3nt: TGTGCCAGCACCCCACCGCAGGGGGGGCCCCGCGAGCAGTACTTC
d_gene: -; v_gene: TRBV6-1; j_gene: TRBJ1-5; abundance: -; CDR3aa: CASSVGEGNQPQHF; CDR3nt: TGTGCCAGCAGTGTGGGAGAAGGCAATCAGCCCCAGCATTTT
d_gene: -; v_gene: TRBV11-3; j_gene: TRBJ2-7; abundance: -; CDR3aa: CASSLGAEVYEQYF; CDR3nt: TGTGCCAGCAGCTTAGGGGCAGAGGTGTACGAGCAGTACTTC
d_gene: -; v_gene: TRBV5-1; j_gene: TRBJ1-2; abundance: few; CDR3aa: CASRMAGHKGYTF; CDR3nt: TGCGCCAGCCGGATGGCGGGCCACAAGGGCTACACCTTC
d_gene: -; v_gene: TRBV7-7; j_gene: TRBJ2-5; abundance: -; CDR3aa: CASSLGVGETQYF; CDR3nt: TGTGCTAGCAGCCTAGGGGTGGGGGAGACCCAGTACTTC
d_gene: -; v_gene: TRBV21-1; j_gene: TRBJ2-3; abundance: -; CDR3aa: CASNPTSGGLDTQYF; CDR3nt: TGTGCCAGCAACCCGACTAGCGGGGGGCTTGATACGCAGTATTTT
d_gene: -; v_gene: TRBV10-2; j_gene: TRBJ1-4; abundance: -; CDR3aa: CASSELGGEKLFF; CDR3nt: TGCGCCAGCAGCGAACTCGGAGGGGAAAAACTGTTTTTT
d_gene: TRBD1; v_gene: TRBV10-3; j_gene: TRBJ1-1; abundance: -; CDR3aa: CAISGTGGMDTEAFF; CDR3nt: TGTGCCATCAGTGGGACAGGGGGCATGGACACTGAAGCTTTCTTT
d_gene: TRBD1; v_gene: TRBV29-1; j_gene: TRBJ1-1; abundance: -; CDR3aa: CSVERKGALNTEAFF; CDR3nt: TGCAGCGTTGAAAGGAAGGGGGCCCTAAACACTGAAGCTTTCTTT
d_gene: TRBD2; v_gene: TRBV5-4; j_gene: TRBJ2-7; abundance: -; CDR3aa: CASSQEEAGARYEQYF; CDR3nt: TGTGCCAGCAGCCAAGAGGAAGCGGGGGCCCGCTACGAGCAGTACTTC
d_gene: -; v_gene: TRBV7-9; j_gene: TRBJ2-7; abundance: -; CDR3aa: CASSGLSYEQYF; CDR3nt: TGTGCCAGCAGCGGACTCTCCTACGAGCAGTACTTC
d_gene: TRBD1; v_gene: TRBV9; j_gene: TRBJ1-2; abundance: once; CDR3aa: CASSTAGTGLGYTF; CDR3nt: TGTGCCAGCAGCACTGCCGGGACAGGGCTTGGCTACACCTTC
d_gene: -; v_gene: TRBV19; j_gene: TRBJ1-1; abundance: medium-sized; CDR3aa: CATTTGAEAFF; CDR3nt: TGTGCCACCACGACAGGTGCTGAAGCTTTCTTT
d_gene: -; v_gene: TRBV4-2; j_gene: TRBJ1-1; abundance: -; CDR3aa: CASSQFELNTEAFF; CDR3nt: TGTGCCAGCAGCCAATTTGAGCTGAACACTGAAGCTTTCTTT
d_gene: -; v_gene: TRBV27; j_gene: TRBJ2-7; abundance: -; CDR3aa: CASSFGPTYEQYF; CDR3nt: TGTGCCAGCAGTTTCGGACCCACCTACGAGCAGTACTTC
d_gene: -; v_gene: TRBV10-3; j_gene: TRBJ1-2; abundance: -; CDR3aa: CAISESFGRVNYGYTF; CDR3nt: TGTGCCATCAGTGAGTCGTTCGGACGGGTAAACTATGGCTACACCTTC
d_gene: TRBD1; v_gene: TRBV7-8; j_gene: TRBJ2-7; abundance: -; CDR3aa: CASSLLGTVSYEQYF; CDR3nt: TGTGCCAGCAGCTTACTGGGGACAGTATCCTACGAGCAGTACTTC
d_gene: -; v_gene: TRBV29-1; j_gene: TRBJ2-1; abundance: -; CDR3aa: CSVRYFHYNEQFF; CDR3nt: TGCAGCGTTCGATACTTCCACTACAATGAGCAGTTCTTC
d_gene: -; v_gene: TRBV13; j_gene: TRBJ2-5; abundance: once; CDR3aa: CASSLGLMGETQYF; CDR3nt: TGTGCCAGCAGCTTAGGCCTAATGGGAGAGACCCAGTACTTC
d_gene: -; v_gene: TRBV29-1; j_gene: TRBJ2-7; abundance: -; CDR3aa: CSVGDNYEQYF; CDR3nt: TGCAGCGTTGGGGACAACTACGAGCAGTACTTC
d_gene: TRBD1; v_gene: TRBV4-2; j_gene: TRBJ2-7; abundance: -; CDR3aa: CASSQGIWTGDITSYEQYF; CDR3nt: TGTGCCAGCAGCCAAGGGATTTGGACAGGGGATATAACCTCCTACGAGCAGTACTTC
d_gene: -; v_gene: TRBV27; j_gene: TRBJ1-4; abundance: once; CDR3aa: CASSATLATNEKLFF; CDR3nt: TGTGCCAGCAGTGCCACCCTTGCAACTAATGAAAAACTGTTTTTT
d_gene: TRBD1; v_gene: TRBV27; j_gene: TRBJ1-2; abundance: -; CDR3aa: CASSPVSGTGHYGYTF; CDR3nt: TGTGCCAGCAGTCCCGTCAGTGGGACAGGCCACTATGGCTACACCTTC
d_gene: -; v_gene: TRBV7-6; j_gene: TRBJ2-6; abundance: -; CDR3aa: CASSLEAGANVLTF; CDR3nt: TGTGCCAGCAGCTTAGAAGCTGGGGCCAACGTCCTGACTTTC
d_gene: -; v_gene: TRBV11-2; j_gene: TRBJ2-5; abundance: -; CDR3aa: CASSALSDHRETQYF; CDR3nt: TGTGCCAGCAGCGCCCTCTCGGACCATAGGGAGACCCAGTACTTC
d_gene: TRBD1; v_gene: TRBV6-5; j_gene: TRBJ1-5; abundance: -; CDR3aa: CASSAGTENQPQHF; CDR3nt: TGTGCCAGCAGTGCCGGGACAGAAAATCAGCCCCAGCATTTT
d_gene: -; v_gene: TRBV6-6; j_gene: TRBJ1-2; abundance: -; CDR3aa: CATLDGLVCTF; CDR3nt: TGTGCCACTCTTGACGGACTAGTCTGCACCTTC
d_gene: TRBD2; v_gene: TRBV30; j_gene: TRBJ2-3; abundance: -; CDR3aa: CAWSVRAGGTDTQYF; CDR3nt: TGTGCCTGGAGTGTACGGGCGGGAGGGACAGATACGCAGTATTTT
d_gene: TRBD2; v_gene: TRBV19; j_gene: TRBJ2-7; abundance: -; CDR3aa: CASRPTLAGLQGEQYF; CDR3nt: TGTGCCAGTAGACCGACATTAGCGGGTCTCCAAGGCGAGCAGTACTTC
d_gene: TRBD2; v_gene: TRBV7-9; j_gene: TRBJ2-7; abundance: -; CDR3aa: CASSLSTGTSGSYEQYF; CDR3nt: TGTGCCAGCAGCTTAAGCACCGGGACTAGCGGATCCTACGAGCAGTACTTC
d_gene: -; v_gene: TRBV21-1; j_gene: TRBJ2-1; abundance: -; CDR3aa: CASSNSPIGLAGSSSYNEQFF; CDR3nt: TGTGCCAGCAGCAATAGCCCAATCGGACTAGCGGGAAGCAGCTCCTACAATGAGCAGTTCTTC
d_gene: -; v_gene: TRBV6-5; j_gene: TRBJ1-5; abundance: once; CDR3aa: CASSYSGYQPQHF; CDR3nt: TGTGCCAGCAGTTACTCGGGGTATCAGCCCCAGCATTTT
d_gene: -; v_gene: TRBV6-5; j_gene: TRBJ2-1; abundance: -; CDR3aa: CASSLSGTHNEQFF; CDR3nt: TGTGCCAGCAGTCTTTCCGGGACTCACAATGAGCAGTTCTTC